This T cell receptor beta chain is from a study of blood T cell repertoires in COVID-19. Study context: Samples taken during acute and convalescent COVID-19 were collected in the United States, Italy and Spain. Sources were T cells, B-cell-depleted T cells, or PBMCs; the material itself was cDNA or gDNA.

The CDR3 runs to 14 residues. The germline V and J ends were trimmed by 2 bases and 2 bases, with 9 bases remaining between them. Germline CDR1 reads ENHRY; CDR2 reads SYGVKD. Measured with immunoSEQ multiplex PCR; TCRdb has only the in-frame clones, and not every one. Of about 70,000 clones in the sample, around 90% were seen once. The V and J genes are TRBV10-3 and TRBJ2-5; D is unclear. The sample consisted of peripheral blood. The TCR originated in a woman younger than 35 with acute or convalescent COVID-19. In nucleotides, the CDR3 is TGTGCCATCAGTGAGACAGCATCACAAGAGACCCAGTACTTC. Protein: CAISETASQETQYF.